This T cell receptor beta chain was recorded in a study of blood T cell repertoires in COVID-19. Study-level background: Acute and convalescent COVID-19 samples came from the United States, Italy and Spain. Sources were T cells, B-cell-depleted T cells, or PBMCs; the material itself was cDNA or gDNA.

This clone occurred once. In the original analysis: Cell counts per sample came from amplifying reference gene primers. Only in-frame clones appear in the TCRdb table, and some are missing; sequencing was by immunoSEQ multiplex PCR. V and J calls and clone size follow that table, whereas D and trimming were derived from the DNA. The sample records 250,000 to 300,000 clones, around 86% being singletons. CDR3 length: 16 amino acids. CDR1 and CDR2 from the germline V gene are LGHDT and YNNKEL (reference sequence). Trimming took off 4 bases at V and 5 bases at J, with 18 bases between the two ends. The TCR was taken from a man aged 18-30 years with active or convalescent COVID-19. Sequenced material: peripheral blood. The chain combines TRBV3-1 (or the pseudogene TRBV3-2) with TRBJ1-5; possible D gene TRBD1, 5 bases. The CDR3 is CASSPETPRGDQPQHF. The CDR3 DNA reads as TGTGCCAGCAGCCCGGAGACACCCCGGGGGGATCAGCCCCAGCATTTT.